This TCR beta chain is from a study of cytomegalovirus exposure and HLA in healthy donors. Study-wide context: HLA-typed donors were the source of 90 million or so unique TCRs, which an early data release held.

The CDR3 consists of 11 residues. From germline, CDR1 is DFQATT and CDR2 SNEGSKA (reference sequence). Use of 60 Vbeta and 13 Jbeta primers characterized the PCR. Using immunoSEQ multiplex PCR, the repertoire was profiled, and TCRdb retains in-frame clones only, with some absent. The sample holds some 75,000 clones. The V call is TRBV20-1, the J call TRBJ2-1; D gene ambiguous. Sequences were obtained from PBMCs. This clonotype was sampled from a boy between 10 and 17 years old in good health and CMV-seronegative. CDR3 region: CSASPGNEQFF. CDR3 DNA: TGCAGCGCCTCGCCCGGTAATGAGCAGTTCTTC.